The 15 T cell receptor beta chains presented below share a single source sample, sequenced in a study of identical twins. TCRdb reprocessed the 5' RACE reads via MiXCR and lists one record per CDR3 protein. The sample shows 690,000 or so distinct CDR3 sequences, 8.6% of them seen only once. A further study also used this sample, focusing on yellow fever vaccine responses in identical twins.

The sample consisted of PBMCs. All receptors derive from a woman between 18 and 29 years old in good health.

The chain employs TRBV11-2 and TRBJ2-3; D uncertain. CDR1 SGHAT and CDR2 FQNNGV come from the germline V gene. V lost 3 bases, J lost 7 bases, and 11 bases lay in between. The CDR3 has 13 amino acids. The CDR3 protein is CASSFQEANTQYF. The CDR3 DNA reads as TGTGCCAGCAGCTTCCAAGAGGCAAATACGCAGTATTTT.

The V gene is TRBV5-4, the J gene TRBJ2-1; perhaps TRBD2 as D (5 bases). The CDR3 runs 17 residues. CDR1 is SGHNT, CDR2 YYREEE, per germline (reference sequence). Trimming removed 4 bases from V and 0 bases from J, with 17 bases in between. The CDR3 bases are TGTGCCAGCAGCCCTATCCGGGGTCGGAGCTCCTACAATGAGCAGTTCTTC. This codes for CASSPIRGRSSYNEQFF.

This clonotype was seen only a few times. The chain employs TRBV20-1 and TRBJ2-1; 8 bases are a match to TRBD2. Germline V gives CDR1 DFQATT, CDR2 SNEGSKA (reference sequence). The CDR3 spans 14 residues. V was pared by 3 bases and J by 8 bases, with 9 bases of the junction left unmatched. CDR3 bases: TGCAGTGCTAGTCGGCGGGGGGAGGGGGATGAGCAGTTCTTC. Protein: CSASRRGEGDEQFF.

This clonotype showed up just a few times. CDR3 in amino acids: CASGFGANTGELFF. The CDR3 region has the DNA TGTGCTAGTGGTTTCGGGGCGAACACCGGGGAGCTGTTTTTT. V and J are TRBV12-5 and TRBJ2-2; maybe TRBD2 (5 bases). V lost 3 bases and J 0 bases, leaving 5 bases between the germline ends. Germline V lookup: CDR1 LGHNT, CDR2 FRNRAP. The CDR3 length is 14 residues.

DNA for the CDR3: TGCAGCGTTGTCTTACGGGTAGCGGGACTCAATGAGCAGTTCTTC. Translating gives CSVVLRVAGLNEQFF. The gene calls are TRBV29-1 and TRBJ2-1, with TRBD2 identical over 8 bases. The germline CDR1 and CDR2 sequences are SQVTM and ANQGSEA. Unmatched junction bases numbered 11, after V lost 4 bases and J lost 6 bases. This CDR3 contains 15 residues.

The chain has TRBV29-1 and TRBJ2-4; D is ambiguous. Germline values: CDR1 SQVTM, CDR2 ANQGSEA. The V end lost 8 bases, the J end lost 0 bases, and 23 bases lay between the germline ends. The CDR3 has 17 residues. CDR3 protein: CSPLNSRQQIAKNIQYF. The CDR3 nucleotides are TGCAGCCCCCTAAATTCTCGGCAGCAGATAGCCAAAAACATTCAGTACTTC. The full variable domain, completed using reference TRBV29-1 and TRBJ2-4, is SAVISQKPSRDICQRGTSLTIQCQVDSQVTMMFWYRQQPGQSLTLIATANQGSEATYESGFVIDKFPISRPNLTFSTLTVSNMSPEDSSIYLCSPLNSRQQIAKNIQYFGAGTRLSVL.

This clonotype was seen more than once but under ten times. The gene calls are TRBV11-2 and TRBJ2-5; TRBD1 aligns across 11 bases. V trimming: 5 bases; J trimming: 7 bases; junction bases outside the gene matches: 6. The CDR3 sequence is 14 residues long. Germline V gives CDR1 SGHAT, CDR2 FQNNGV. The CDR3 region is CASSLGDRGATQYF. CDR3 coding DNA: TGTGCCAGCAGCCTGGGGGACAGGGGGGCGACCCAGTACTTC.

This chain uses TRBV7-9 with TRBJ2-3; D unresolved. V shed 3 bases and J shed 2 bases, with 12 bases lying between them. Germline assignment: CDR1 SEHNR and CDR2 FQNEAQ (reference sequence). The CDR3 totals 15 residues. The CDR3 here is CASSFWAEVTDTQYF. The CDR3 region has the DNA TGTGCCAGCAGCTTCTGGGCTGAAGTCACAGATACGCAGTATTTT.

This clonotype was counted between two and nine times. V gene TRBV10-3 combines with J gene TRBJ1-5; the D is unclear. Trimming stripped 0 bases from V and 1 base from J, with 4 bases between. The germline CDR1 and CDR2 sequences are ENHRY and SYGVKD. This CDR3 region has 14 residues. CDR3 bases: TGTGCCATCAGTGAGTCGGGAAGCAATCAGCCCCAGCATTTT. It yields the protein CAISESGSNQPQHF.

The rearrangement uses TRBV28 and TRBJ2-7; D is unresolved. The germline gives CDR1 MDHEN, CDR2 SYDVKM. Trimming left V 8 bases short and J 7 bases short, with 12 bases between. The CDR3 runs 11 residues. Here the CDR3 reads CASYDSAEQYF. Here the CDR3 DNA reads TGTGCCAGCTATGATTCGGCGGAGCAGTACTTC. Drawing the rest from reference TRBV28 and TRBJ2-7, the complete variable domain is DVKVTQSSRYLVKRTGEKVFLECVQDMDHENMFWYRQDPGLGLRLIYFSYDVKMKEKGDIPEGYSVSREKKERFSLILESASTNQTSMYLCASYDSAEQYFGPGTRLTVT.

CDR3 bases: TGTGCCAGCAGCTTGAGTAGTAACTATGAGCAGTTCTTC. Translating it yields CASSLSSNYEQFF. This chain joins TRBV5-4 and TRBJ2-1, with D hard to call. The CDR3 sequence is 13 residues long. V was cut by 1 base and J by 8 bases, with 10 bases left in between. The germline V gene encodes CDR1 SGHNT and CDR2 YYREEE (reference sequence).

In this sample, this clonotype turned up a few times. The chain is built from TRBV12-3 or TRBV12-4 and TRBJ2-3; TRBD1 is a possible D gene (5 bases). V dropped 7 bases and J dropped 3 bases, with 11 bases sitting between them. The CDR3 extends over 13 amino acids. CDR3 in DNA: TGTGCCAGCAAGGGGCTGCGAACAGATACGCAGTATTTT. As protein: CASKGLRTDTQYF.

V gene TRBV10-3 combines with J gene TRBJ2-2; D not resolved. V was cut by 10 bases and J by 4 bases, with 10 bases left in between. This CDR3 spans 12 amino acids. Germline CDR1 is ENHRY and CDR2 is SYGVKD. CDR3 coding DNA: TGTGCCACCGTAGAGAGCACCGGGGAGCTGTTTTTT. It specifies CATVESTGELFF.

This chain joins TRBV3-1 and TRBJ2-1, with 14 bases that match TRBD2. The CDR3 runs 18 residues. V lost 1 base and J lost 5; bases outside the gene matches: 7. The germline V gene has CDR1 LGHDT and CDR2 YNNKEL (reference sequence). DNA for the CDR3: TGTGCCAGCAGCCAAGGACTAGCGGGAGGGCCAGCGAACAATGAGCAGTTCTTC. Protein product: CASSQGLAGGPANNEQFF.

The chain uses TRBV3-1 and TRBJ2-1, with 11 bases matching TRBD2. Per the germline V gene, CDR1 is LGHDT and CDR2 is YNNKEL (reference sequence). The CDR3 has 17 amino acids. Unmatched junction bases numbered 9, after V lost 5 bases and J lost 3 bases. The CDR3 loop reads CASSILAGTSGYNEQFF. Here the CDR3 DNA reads TGTGCCAGCAGCATACTAGCCGGGACTAGCGGCTACAATGAGCAGTTCTTC.